This TCR beta chain was recovered during a study of cytomegalovirus exposure and HLA in healthy donors. Across the whole study: Drawn from HLA-typed donors, tens of millions of unique TCRs were held in an early data release. Regarding the study as a whole: Donor immune exposure was known only as CMV serostatus. In vitro data verified a few CMV-associated chains as specific for CMV antigens.

Germline lookup yields CDR1 SNHLY and CDR2 FYNNEI. There are 19 residues in the CDR3. V gave up 7 bases and J gave up 1 base; unmatched junction bases: 15. Primers for the PCR totalled 60 Vbeta and 13 Jbeta. Per the authors' pipeline: Counted up in a later analysis, unique TCR beta chains came to approximately 77 million, with around 10 million shared. Profiling relied on immunoSEQ multiplex PCR, and the TCRdb table lists in-frame clones only, not all of them. D and trimming were read from the DNA, whereas the V and J calls and clone size are those reported in that table. This sample carries about 160,000 clones, around 80% of them seen once, and the ten largest clones take 2% to 2.5%. Comments on this clone: Antigen specificity is unknown.

The V and J genes are TRBV2 and TRBJ2-2; 10 bases fit TRBD2. The sample was PBMCs. The sequence came from a man between 40 and 49 years old in good health and CMV-seronegative. The CDR3, as DNA: TGTGCCAGCACCCAAGGGGTTGGAGCGGGAGGGGAGAACACCGGGGAGCTGTTTTTT. Amino acids: CASTQGVGAGGENTGELFF.